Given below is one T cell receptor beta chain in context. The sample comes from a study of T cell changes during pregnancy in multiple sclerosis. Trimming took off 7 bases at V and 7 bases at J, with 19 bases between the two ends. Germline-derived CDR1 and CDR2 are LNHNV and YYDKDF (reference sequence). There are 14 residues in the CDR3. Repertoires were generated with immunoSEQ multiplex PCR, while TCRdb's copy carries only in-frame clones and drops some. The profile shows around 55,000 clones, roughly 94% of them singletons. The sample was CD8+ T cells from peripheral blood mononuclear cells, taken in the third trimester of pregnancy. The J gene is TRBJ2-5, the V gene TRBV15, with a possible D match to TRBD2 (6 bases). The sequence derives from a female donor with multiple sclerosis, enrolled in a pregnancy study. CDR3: CATTKRREPGTQYF. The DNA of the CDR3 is TGTGCCACCACCAAAAGGAGGGAACCGGGGACCCAGTACTTC.